These T cell receptor beta chains were read from a single sample in a study of CD8 T cells in Susac syndrome. TCRdb independently ran MiXCR on the immunoSEQ multiplex PCR reads; one entry per CDR3 protein. The data hold some 300,000 distinct CDR3 sequences, with approximately 85% observed a single time. The material sequenced was CD8+ T cells from PBMCs. The receptors shown here come from a human donor with multiple sclerosis. Each CDR3 is given with its conserved first and last residue. The order of the fields is V gene, clone size, J gene, D gene, CDR3 protein, CDR3 DNA. The D gene is left open where the match is weak. Size is stated for part of the rows, as once, few or many counts, or as a class when the clone is expanded.

v_gene: TRBV27
abundance: -
j_gene: TRBJ2-1
d_gene: TRBD2
CDR3aa: CASLRTSVPNEQFF
CDR3nt: TGTGCCAGCCTTAGGACTAGCGTTCCTAATGAGCAGTTCTTC

v_gene: TRBV25-1
abundance: -
j_gene: TRBJ2-3
d_gene: -
CDR3aa: CASSEWTRDTDTQYF
CDR3nt: TGTGCCAGCAGTGAGTGGACTCGAGACACAGATACGCAGTATTTT

v_gene: TRBV20-1
abundance: once
j_gene: TRBJ1-2
d_gene: -
CDR3aa: CSARDESPHSPNYGYTF
CDR3nt: TGCAGTGCTAGAGATGAGTCGCCCCACAGCCCTAACTATGGCTACACCTTC

v_gene: TRBV13
abundance: -
j_gene: TRBJ1-1
d_gene: -
CDR3aa: CASSLGADGNTEAFF
CDR3nt: TGTGCCAGCAGCCTGGGAGCTGACGGGAACACTGAAGCTTTCTTT

v_gene: TRBV28
abundance: -
j_gene: TRBJ1-5
d_gene: TRBD1
CDR3aa: CASSLMTGRKPQHF
CDR3nt: TGTGCCAGCAGTTTAATGACAGGGAGAAAGCCCCAGCATTTT

v_gene: TRBV5-1
abundance: -
j_gene: TRBJ2-1
d_gene: -
CDR3aa: CAGSPGYNEQFF
CDR3nt: TGCGCCGGCAGCCCGGGGTACAATGAGCAGTTCTTC

v_gene: TRBV27
abundance: -
j_gene: TRBJ2-1
d_gene: -
CDR3aa: CASSLLPDMLEVF
CDR3nt: TGTGCCAGCAGTCTGCTCCCCGACATGTTGGAGGTCTTC

v_gene: TRBV6-5
abundance: -
j_gene: TRBJ2-6
d_gene: -
CDR3aa: CASSYGGANVRTF
CDR3nt: TGTGCCAGCAGTTACGGTGGGGCCAACGTCCGGACTTTC

v_gene: TRBV21-1
abundance: -
j_gene: TRBJ1-1
d_gene: -
CDR3aa: CASSRKGRRNTEAFF
CDR3nt: TGTGCCAGCAGCAGGAAGGGACGGAGGAACACTGAAGCTTTCTTT

v_gene: TRBV10-2
abundance: few
j_gene: TRBJ1-5
d_gene: -
CDR3aa: CASSESVQPQHF
CDR3nt: TGCGCCAGCAGTGAGTCGGTTCAGCCCCAGCATTTT

v_gene: TRBV6-1
abundance: -
j_gene: TRBJ2-7
d_gene: -
CDR3aa: CASSERQVLYEQYF
CDR3nt: TGTGCCAGCAGTGAACGGCAGGTCCTCTACGAGCAGTACTTC

v_gene: TRBV6-4
abundance: -
j_gene: TRBJ1-5
d_gene: -
CDR3aa: CASSYGPIGNQPQHF
CDR3nt: TGTGCCAGCAGTTATGGACCCATTGGTAATCAGCCCCAGCATTTT

v_gene: TRBV29-1
abundance: -
j_gene: TRBJ1-4
d_gene: -
CDR3aa: CSVAYSSLGLNEKLFF
CDR3nt: TGCAGCGTTGCCTACTCCTCCTTGGGACTTAATGAAAAACTGTTTTTT

v_gene: TRBV28
abundance: -
j_gene: TRBJ1-1
d_gene: TRBD1
CDR3aa: CASSSLQGVDRGTEAFF
CDR3nt: TGTGCCAGCAGTTCCCTGCAGGGCGTTGACAGGGGGACTGAAGCTTTCTTT

v_gene: TRBV7-9
abundance: -
j_gene: TRBJ1-4
d_gene: -
CDR3aa: CASRGNEKLFF
CDR3nt: TGTGCCAGCCGGGGCAATGAAAAACTGTTTTTT

v_gene: TRBV29-1
abundance: -
j_gene: TRBJ2-7
d_gene: TRBD1
CDR3aa: CSVATGGTYEQYF
CDR3nt: TGCAGCGTAGCGACAGGGGGAACCTACGAGCAGTACTTC

v_gene: TRBV27
abundance: once
j_gene: TRBJ1-5
d_gene: TRBD1
CDR3aa: CASSFDRGDQPQHF
CDR3nt: TGTGCCAGCTCTTTCGACAGGGGAGATCAGCCCCAGCATTTT

v_gene: TRBV4-3
abundance: -
j_gene: TRBJ1-5
d_gene: -
CDR3aa: CASSQDGAANQPQHF
CDR3nt: TGCGCCAGCAGCCAAGATGGGGCAGCCAATCAGCCCCAGCATTTT

v_gene: TRBV4-2
abundance: -
j_gene: TRBJ2-4
d_gene: -
CDR3aa: CASSQDSVAKNIQYF
CDR3nt: TGTGCCAGCAGCCAAGATTCGGTAGCCAAAAACATTCAGTACTTC

v_gene: TRBV29-1
abundance: -
j_gene: TRBJ2-5
d_gene: TRBD2
CDR3aa: CSVGLAGVRETQYF
CDR3nt: TGCAGCGTTGGGCTAGCGGGAGTCCGGGAGACCCAGTACTTC

v_gene: TRBV7-6
abundance: once
j_gene: TRBJ2-3
d_gene: TRBD2
CDR3aa: CASSKATSGRVADTQYF
CDR3nt: TGTGCCAGCAGTAAGGCGACTAGCGGGAGGGTCGCAGATACGCAGTATTTT

v_gene: TRBV29-1
abundance: -
j_gene: TRBJ2-7
d_gene: -
CDR3aa: CSVEDRPKYEQYF
CDR3nt: TGCAGCGTTGAAGATCGTCCCAAATACGAGCAGTACTTC

v_gene: TRBV11-2
abundance: -
j_gene: TRBJ2-7
d_gene: TRBD1
CDR3aa: CASSLEGTGLVYEQYF
CDR3nt: TGTGCCAGCAGCTTAGAGGGGACAGGGCTGGTCTACGAGCAGTACTTC